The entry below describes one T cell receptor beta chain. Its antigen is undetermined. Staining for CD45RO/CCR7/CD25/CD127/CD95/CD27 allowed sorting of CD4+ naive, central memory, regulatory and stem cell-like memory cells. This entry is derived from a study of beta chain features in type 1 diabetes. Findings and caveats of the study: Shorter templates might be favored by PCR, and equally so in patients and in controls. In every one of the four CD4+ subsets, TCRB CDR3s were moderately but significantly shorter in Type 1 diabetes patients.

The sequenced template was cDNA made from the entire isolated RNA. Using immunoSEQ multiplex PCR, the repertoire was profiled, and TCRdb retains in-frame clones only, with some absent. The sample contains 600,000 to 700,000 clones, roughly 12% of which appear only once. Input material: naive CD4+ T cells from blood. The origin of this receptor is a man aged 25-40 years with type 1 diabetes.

The CDR3 reads CASSYQGGYYF. CDR3 DNA: TGTGCCAGCAGTTACCAGGGGGGGTACTACTTC. J is TRBJ2-7 and V is TRBV6-5; possibly TRBD1 or TRBD2 for D (7 bases each). The germline V gene encodes CDR1 MNHEY and CDR2 SVGAGI. Trimming removed 2 bases from V and 13 bases from J, with 12 bases in between. This CDR3 comprises 11 residues.